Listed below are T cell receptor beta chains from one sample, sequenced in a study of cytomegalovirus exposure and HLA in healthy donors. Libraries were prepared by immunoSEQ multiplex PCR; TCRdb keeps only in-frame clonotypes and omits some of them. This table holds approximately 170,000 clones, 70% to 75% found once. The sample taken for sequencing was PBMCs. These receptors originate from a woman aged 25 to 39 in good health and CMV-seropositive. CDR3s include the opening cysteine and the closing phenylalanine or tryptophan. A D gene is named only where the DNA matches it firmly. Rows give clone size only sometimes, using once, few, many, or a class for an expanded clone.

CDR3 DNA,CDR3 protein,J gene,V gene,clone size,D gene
TGCGCCAGCAGATTGACAGGGATAGATGAGCAGTTCTTC,CASRLTGIDEQFF,TRBJ2-1,TRBV5-1,NA,TRBD1
TGTGCCAGCAGTTACTCGATCCGCGAGAGGTCCTACGAGCAGTACTTC,CASSYSIRERSYEQYF,TRBJ2-7,TRBV6-5,few,NA
TGTGCCAGCAGCGTAGATCCAGCGGGGAACACAGATACGCAGTATTTT,CASSVDPAGNTDTQYF,TRBJ2-3,TRBV9,NA,TRBD2
TGTGCCAGCTCCGCTTCGACTAGCGGGAGGAGCTACGAGCAGTACTTC,CASSASTSGRSYEQYF,TRBJ2-7,TRBV18,NA,TRBD2
TGTGCCAGCAGCACCTACCGTACAGGGGGGGAAAATCAGCCCCAGCATTTT,CASSTYRTGGENQPQHF,TRBJ1-5,TRBV28,NA,TRBD1
TGTGCCAGCAGTTCCACAGCCATACAGCCCCAGCATTTT,CASSSTAIQPQHF,TRBJ1-5,TRBV27,NA,NA
TGTGCCAGTAGTAGGCAGGGAAGCACTGAAGCTTTCTTT,CASSRQGSTEAFF,TRBJ1-1,TRBV19,NA,NA
TGTGCCAGCAGTCTCGCCGGGACTAGCGGGAGTGAGCAGTACTTC,CASSLAGTSGSEQYF,TRBJ2-7,TRBV6-1,few,TRBD2
TGTGCCAGCAGCTGGGCAGCTGGGAATGAGCAGTTCTTC,CASSWAAGNEQFF,TRBJ2-1,TRBV5-6,NA,NA
TGCAGCGTTGAAGGGGGGAAGGACAGGGGGACCTACGAGCAGTACTTC,CSVEGGKDRGTYEQYF,TRBJ2-7,TRBV29-1,few,TRBD1
TGTGCCAGCAGTCCCACACAGGCGTCGGGGGACAATGAGCAGTTCTTC,CASSPTQASGDNEQFF,TRBJ2-1,TRBV28,NA,NA
TGTGCCAGTAGTATCAGGACAGCCTACGAGCAGTACTTC,CASSIRTAYEQYF,TRBJ2-7,TRBV19,NA,NA
TGTGCCAGCAGCTTAGGGACTAGACGGGAAGAGACCCAGTACTTC,CASSLGTRREETQYF,TRBJ2-5,TRBV7-6,NA,TRBD2
TGCGCCAGCAGTGAGGGCAGGGGCTTGGACGAGCAGTACTTC,CASSEGRGLDEQYF,TRBJ2-7,TRBV10-1,NA,NA
TGCGCCAGCCTCAGGAGGCTAGCGGGAGAGAGCTCCTACAATGAGCAGTTCTTC,CASLRRLAGESSYNEQFF,TRBJ2-1,TRBV5-1,NA,TRBD2
TGCGCCAGCAGGGCGGCCGTGGGGGAGGCTACCACAGATACGCAGTATTTT,CASRAAVGEATTDTQYF,TRBJ2-3,TRBV10-2,NA,NA
TGTGCCAGCAGTTCACCTTCTCCAAATGGGAGCTATGGCTACACCTTC,CASSSPSPNGSYGYTF,TRBJ1-2,TRBV28,NA,NA
TGTGCCAGCAGCTTTGGACAGCTTTATAATTACGAGCAGTACTTC,CASSFGQLYNYEQYF,TRBJ2-7,TRBV5-8,NA,NA
TGTGCCAGCAGTTACTCTGGGGCAGGGAATGAAGCTTTCTTT,CASSYSGAGNEAFF,TRBJ1-1,TRBV6-5,NA,NA
TGTGCCAGTAGCGATATCTCCAGCGGGAGGAGCTCCTACGAGCAGTACTTC,CASSDISSGRSSYEQYF,TRBJ2-7,TRBV19,NA,TRBD2
TGTGCCAGCAGCTACAACTACGAGCAGTACTTC,CASSYNYEQYF,TRBJ2-7,TRBV7-9,NA,NA
TGCGCCAGCAGCTTGGCCGCGGGACAGGGCGGGGGCTACACCTTC,CASSLAAGQGGGYTF,TRBJ1-2,TRBV5-1,NA,TRBD1
TGTGCCAGCAGCTGGGGGCTCGAAGGGGACACCATATATTTT,CASSWGLEGDTIYF,TRBJ1-3,TRBV7-2,NA,NA
TGTGCCAGCAGTTTACTACCGACTAAAATGAACACTGAAGCTTTCTTT,CASSLLPTKMNTEAFF,TRBJ1-1,TRBV27,NA,NA
TGTGCCAGCAGCTCCGGGATCCCAGAGCAGTACTTC,CASSSGIPEQYF,TRBJ2-7,TRBV28,NA,NA
TGTGCCAGCAGTTTCGAGCGGGAGAGGCGGTACGAGCAGTACTTC,CASSFERERRYEQYF,TRBJ2-7,TRBV27,NA,TRBD2